Detailed here is one T cell receptor (beta chain). The data derive from a study of cytomegalovirus exposure and HLA in healthy donors. CDR3 length equals 13 residues. CDR1 is SGHKS, CDR2 YYEKEE, per germline (reference sequence). The V gene lost 7 bases and the J gene lost 1 base, with 11 bases spanning the gap. Clones were sequenced by immunoSEQ multiplex PCR, and TCRdb holds only the in-frame ones, with some missing. The top ten hold roughly 0.8% of the sample, which has hundreds of thousands of clones, 86% seen once. Sequencing was performed on PBMCs. The source is a woman in her late teens or twenties in good health and CMV-seronegative. V and J are TRBV5-5 and TRBJ1-1; possibly TRBD1 for D (5 bases). This CDR3 reads CASLVGQNTEAFF. CDR3 DNA sequence: TGTGCCAGCTTAGTAGGACAGAACACTGAAGCTTTCTTT. Combining the CDR3 with reference TRBV5-5 and TRBJ1-1 gives the whole variable domain DAGVTQSPTHLIKTRGQQVTLRCSPISGHKSVSWYQQVLGQGPQFIFQYYEKEERGRGNFPDRFSARQFPNYSSELNVNALLLGDSALYLCASLVGQNTEAFFGQGTRLTVV.